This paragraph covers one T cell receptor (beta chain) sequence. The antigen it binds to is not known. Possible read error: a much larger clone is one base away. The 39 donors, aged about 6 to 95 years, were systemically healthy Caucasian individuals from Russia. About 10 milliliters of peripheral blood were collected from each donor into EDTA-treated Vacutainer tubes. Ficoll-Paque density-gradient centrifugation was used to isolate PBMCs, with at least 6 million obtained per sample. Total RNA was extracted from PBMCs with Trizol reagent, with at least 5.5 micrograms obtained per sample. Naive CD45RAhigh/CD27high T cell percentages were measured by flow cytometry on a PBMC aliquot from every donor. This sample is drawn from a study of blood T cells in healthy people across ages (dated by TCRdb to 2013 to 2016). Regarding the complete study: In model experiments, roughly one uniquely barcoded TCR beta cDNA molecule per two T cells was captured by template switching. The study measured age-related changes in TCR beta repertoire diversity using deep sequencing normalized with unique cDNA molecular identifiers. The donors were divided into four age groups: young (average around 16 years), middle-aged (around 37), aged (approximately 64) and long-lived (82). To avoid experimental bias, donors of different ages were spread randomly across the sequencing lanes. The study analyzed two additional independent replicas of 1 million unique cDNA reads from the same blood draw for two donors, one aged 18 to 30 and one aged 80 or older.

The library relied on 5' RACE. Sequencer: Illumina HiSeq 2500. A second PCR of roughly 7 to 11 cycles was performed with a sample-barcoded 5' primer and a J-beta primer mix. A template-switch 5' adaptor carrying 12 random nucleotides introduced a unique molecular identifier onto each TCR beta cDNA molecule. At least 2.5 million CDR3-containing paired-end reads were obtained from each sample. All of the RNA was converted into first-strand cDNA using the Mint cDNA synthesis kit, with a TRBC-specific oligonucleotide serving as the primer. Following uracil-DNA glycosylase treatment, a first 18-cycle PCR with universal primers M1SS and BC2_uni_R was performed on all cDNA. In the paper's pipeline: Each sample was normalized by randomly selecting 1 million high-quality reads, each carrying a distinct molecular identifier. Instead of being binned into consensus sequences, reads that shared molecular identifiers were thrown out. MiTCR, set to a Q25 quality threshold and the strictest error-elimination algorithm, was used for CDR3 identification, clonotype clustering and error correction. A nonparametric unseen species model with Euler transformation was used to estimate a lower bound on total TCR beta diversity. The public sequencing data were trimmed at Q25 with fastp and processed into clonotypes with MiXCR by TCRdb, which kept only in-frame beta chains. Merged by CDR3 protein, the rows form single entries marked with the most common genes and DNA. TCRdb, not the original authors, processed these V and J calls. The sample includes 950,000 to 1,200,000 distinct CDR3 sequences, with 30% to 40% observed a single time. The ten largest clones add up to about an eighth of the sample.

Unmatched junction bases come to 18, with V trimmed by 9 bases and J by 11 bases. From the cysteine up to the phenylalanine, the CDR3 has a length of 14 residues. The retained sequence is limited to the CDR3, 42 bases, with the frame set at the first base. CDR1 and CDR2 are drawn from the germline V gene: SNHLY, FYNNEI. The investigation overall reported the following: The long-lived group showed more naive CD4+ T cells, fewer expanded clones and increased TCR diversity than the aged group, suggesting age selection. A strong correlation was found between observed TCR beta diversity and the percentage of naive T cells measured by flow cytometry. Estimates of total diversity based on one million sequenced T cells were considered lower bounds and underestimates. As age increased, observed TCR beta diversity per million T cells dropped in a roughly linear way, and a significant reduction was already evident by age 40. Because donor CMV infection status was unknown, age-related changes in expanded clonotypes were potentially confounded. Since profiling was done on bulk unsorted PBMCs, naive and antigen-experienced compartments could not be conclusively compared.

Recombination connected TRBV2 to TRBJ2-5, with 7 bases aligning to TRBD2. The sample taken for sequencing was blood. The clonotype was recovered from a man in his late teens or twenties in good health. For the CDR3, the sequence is CASVPGLGRHEQYF. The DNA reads TGTGCCAGTGTACCAGGACTAGGCCGCCATGAGCAGTACTTC. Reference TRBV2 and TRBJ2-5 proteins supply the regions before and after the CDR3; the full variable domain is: EPEVTQTPSHQVTQMGQEVILRCVPISNHLYFYWYRQILGQKVEFLVSFYNNEISEKSEIFDDQFSVERPDGSNFTLKIRSTKLEDSAMYFCASVPGLGRHEQYFGPGTRLLVL.